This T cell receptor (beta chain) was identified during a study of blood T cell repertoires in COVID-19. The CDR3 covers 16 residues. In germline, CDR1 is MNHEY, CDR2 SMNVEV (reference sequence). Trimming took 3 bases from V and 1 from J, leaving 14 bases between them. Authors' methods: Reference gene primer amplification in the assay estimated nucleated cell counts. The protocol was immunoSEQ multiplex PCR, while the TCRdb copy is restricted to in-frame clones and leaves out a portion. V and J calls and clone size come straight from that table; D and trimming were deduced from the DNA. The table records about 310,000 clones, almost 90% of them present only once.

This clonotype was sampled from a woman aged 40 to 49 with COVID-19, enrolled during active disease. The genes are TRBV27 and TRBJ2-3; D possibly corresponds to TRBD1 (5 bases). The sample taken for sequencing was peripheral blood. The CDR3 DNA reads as TGTGCCAGCAGTTTCCAGGGATCTCCCGGCACAGATACGCAGTATTTT. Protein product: CASSFQGSPGTDTQYF.